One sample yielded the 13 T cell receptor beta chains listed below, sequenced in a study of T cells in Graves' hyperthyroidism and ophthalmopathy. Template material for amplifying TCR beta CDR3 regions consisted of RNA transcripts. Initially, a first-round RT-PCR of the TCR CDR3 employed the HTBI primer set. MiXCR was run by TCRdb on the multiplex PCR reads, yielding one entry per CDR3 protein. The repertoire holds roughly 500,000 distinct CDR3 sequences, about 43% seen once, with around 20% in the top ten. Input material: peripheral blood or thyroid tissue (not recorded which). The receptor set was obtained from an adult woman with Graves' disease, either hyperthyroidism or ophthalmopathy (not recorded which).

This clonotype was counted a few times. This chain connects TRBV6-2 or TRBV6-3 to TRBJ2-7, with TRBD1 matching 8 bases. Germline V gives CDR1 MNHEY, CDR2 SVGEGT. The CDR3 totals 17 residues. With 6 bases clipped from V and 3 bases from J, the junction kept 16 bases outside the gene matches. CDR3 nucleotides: TGTGCCAGCAGCAGGGCAGGGGGCTCCCGGCCCCTCTACGAGCAGTACTTC. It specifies CASSRAGGSRPLYEQYF.

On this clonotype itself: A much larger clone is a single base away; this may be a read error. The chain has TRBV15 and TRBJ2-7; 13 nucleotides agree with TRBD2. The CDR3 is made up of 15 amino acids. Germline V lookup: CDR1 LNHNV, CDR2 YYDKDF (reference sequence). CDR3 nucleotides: TGTGCCACCAGCGGGGGGACTAGCGGGAACTACGGGCAGTACTTC. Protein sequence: CATSGGTSGNYGQYF.

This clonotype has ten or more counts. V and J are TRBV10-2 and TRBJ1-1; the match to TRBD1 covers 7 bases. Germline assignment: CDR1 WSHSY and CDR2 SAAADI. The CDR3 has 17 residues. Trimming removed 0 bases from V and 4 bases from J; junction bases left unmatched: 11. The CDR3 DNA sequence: TGCGCCAGCAGTGAGTCGCGGTGGGCAGGGGGTTCCACTGAAGCTTTCTTT. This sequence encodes CASSESRWAGGSTEAFF.

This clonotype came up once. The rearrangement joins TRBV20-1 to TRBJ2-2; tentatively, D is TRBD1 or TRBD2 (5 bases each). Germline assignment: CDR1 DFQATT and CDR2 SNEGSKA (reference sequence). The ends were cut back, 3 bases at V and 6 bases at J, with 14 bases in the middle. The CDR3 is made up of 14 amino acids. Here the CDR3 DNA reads TGCAGTGCTAGTCGACTAAGAGGGGCCGGGGAGCTGTTTTTT. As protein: CSASRLRGAGELFF.

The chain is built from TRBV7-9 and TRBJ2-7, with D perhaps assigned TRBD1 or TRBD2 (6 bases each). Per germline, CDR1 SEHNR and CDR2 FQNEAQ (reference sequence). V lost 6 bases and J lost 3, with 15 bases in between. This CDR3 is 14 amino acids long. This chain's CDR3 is CASRPGGGSYEQYF. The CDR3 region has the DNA TGTGCCAGCAGACCCGGAGGGGGGAGCTACGAGCAGTACTTC.

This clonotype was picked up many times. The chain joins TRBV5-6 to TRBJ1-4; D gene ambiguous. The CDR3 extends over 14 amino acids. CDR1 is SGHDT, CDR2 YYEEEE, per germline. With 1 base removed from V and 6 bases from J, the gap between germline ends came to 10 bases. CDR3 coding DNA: TGTGCCAGCAGCTTGTTGGGTGGCGATGAAAAACTGTTTTTT. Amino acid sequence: CASSLLGGDEKLFF.

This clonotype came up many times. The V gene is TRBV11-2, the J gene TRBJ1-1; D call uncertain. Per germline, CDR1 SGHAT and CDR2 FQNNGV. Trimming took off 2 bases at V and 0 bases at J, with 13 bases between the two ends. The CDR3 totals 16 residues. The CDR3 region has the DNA TGTGCCAGCAGCTTACTACGGTCTCCTATGAACACTGAAGCTTTCTTT. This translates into CASSLLRSPMNTEAFF.

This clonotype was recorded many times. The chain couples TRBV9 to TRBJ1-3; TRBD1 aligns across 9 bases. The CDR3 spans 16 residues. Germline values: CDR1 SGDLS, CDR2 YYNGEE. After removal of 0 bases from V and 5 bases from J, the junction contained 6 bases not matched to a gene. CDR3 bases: TGTGCCAGCAGCGTAGTGGACAGGGGTCGCAGAAACACCATATATTTT. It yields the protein CASSVVDRGRRNTIYF.

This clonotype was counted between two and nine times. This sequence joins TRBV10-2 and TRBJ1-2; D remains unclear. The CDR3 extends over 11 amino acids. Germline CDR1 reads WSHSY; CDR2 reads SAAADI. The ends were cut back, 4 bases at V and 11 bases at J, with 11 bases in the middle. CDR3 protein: CASSVGIGYTF. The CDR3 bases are TGCGCCAGCAGTGTTGGGATTGGTTACACCTTC.

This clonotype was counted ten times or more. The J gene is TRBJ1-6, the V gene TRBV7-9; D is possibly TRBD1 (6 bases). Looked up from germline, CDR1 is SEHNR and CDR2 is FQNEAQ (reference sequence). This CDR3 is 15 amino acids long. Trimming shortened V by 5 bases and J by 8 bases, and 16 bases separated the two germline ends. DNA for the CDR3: TGTGCCAGCAGCCATAGTCAGGGGTCGTATTCACCCCTCCACTTT. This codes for CASSHSQGSYSPLHF.

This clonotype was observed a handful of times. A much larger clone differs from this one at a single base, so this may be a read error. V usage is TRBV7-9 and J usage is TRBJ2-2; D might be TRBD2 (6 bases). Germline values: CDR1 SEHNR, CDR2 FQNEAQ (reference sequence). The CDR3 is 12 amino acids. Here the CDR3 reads CASSPDGGKLFF. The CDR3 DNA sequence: TGTGCCAGCAGCCCAGATGGCGGGAAGCTGTTTTTT.

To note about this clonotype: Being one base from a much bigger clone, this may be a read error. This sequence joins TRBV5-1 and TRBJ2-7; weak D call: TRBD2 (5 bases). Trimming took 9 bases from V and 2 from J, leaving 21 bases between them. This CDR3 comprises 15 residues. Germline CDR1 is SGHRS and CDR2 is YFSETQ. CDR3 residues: CANSRGGSDAYEQYF. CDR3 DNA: TGCGCCAACTCCAGAGGTGGGAGCGACGCCTACGAGCAGTACTTC. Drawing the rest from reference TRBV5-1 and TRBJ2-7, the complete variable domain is KAGVTQTPRYLIKTRGQQVTLSCSPISGHRSVSWYQQTPGQGLQFLFEYFSETQRNKGNFPGRFSGRQFSNSRSEMNVSTLELGDSALYLCANSRGGSDAYEQYFGPGTRLTVT.

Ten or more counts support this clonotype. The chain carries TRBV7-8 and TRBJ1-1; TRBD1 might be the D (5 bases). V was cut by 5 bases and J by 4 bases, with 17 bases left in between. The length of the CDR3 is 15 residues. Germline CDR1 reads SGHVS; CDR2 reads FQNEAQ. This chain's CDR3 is CASSTYHRGGTEAFF. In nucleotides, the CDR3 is TGTGCCAGCAGCACCTACCATCGGGGGGGCACTGAAGCTTTCTTT.